These 22 T cell receptor beta chains came from one sample sequenced in a study of blood T cell repertoires in COVID-19. Clones were read by immunoSEQ multiplex PCR, and TCRdb kept only the in-frame ones, dropping some. Counted here are over 200,000 clones, about 86% occurring once; the ten biggest clones make up about 4%. The sample comprised PBMCs or T cells enriched from blood (not recorded which). These receptors all stem from a woman aged 30 to 39 who had been exposed to COVID-19.

This chain connects TRBV5-4 to TRBJ2-1, with unresolved D. This CDR3 contains 16 residues. The V and J ends lost 0 bases and 0 bases respectively, with 10 bases between them. CDR1 SGHNT and CDR2 YYREEE come from the germline V gene (reference sequence). The CDR3, as DNA: TGTGCCAGCAGCTTGGTCGACTCGAGCTCCTACAATGAGCAGTTCTTC. Translation gives CASSLVDSSSYNEQFF.

The V call is TRBV11-2, the J call TRBJ1-6; 8 bases align to TRBD1. In germline, CDR1 is SGHAT, CDR2 FQNNGV. Trimming cost V 5 bases and J 7 bases; bases outside gene matches: 7. The CDR3 runs 15 residues. CDR3 coding DNA: TGTGCCAGCAGCCCCCGGACAGGGCCCAATTCACCCCTCCACTTT. Translation: CASSPRTGPNSPLHF.

The chain has TRBV5-6 and TRBJ1-2; no firm D call. Germline assignment: CDR1 SGHDT and CDR2 YYEEEE. The V end was cut by 0 bases, the J end by 2 bases, with 17 bases between. The CDR3 has 17 residues. The CDR3 reads CASSLAREEMLNYGYTF. Written as DNA, the CDR3 is TGTGCCAGCAGCTTGGCGAGGGAGGAGATGCTAAACTATGGCTACACCTTC. Filled out from reference TRBV5-6 and TRBJ1-2, the complete variable domain reads DAGVTQSPTHLIKTRGQQVTLRCSPKSGHDTVSWYQQALGQGPQFIFQYYEEEERQRGNFPDRFSGHQFPNYSSELNVNALLLGDSALYLCASSLAREEMLNYGYTFGSGTRLTVV.

The rearrangement uses TRBV25-1 and TRBJ2-7, with 13 bases matching TRBD2. With 1 base clipped from V and 3 bases from J, the junction kept 3 bases outside the gene matches. The length of the CDR3 is 16 residues. From germline, CDR1 is MGHDK and CDR2 SYGVNS. Written as DNA, the CDR3 is TGTGCCAGCAGTGAATGGGGACTAGCGGGGAACTACGAGCAGTACTTC. Translation: CASSEWGLAGNYEQYF.

This clone was observed once. The chain combines TRBV6-6 with TRBJ1-6, with unresolved D. Germline V gene data show CDR1 as MNHNY and CDR2 as SVGAGI (reference sequence). CDR3 length equals 17 residues. The V and J ends lost 5 bases and 2 bases respectively, with 16 bases between them. For the CDR3, the DNA is TGTGCCAGCAGTCGATTACAGCTCAACCCCTATAATTCACCCCTCCACTTT. Protein: CASSRLQLNPYNSPLHF.

The chain employs TRBV7-9 and TRBJ1-6, with no clear D. The germline V gene encodes CDR1 SEHNR and CDR2 FQNEAQ (reference sequence). This CDR3 is 17 amino acids long. The V gene lost 6 bases and the J gene lost 7 bases, with 22 bases spanning the gap. The CDR3 nucleotides are TGTGCCAGCAGGGAAAGCGGGTGGGGATATGTCAATTCACCCCTCCACTTT. This codes for CASRESGWGYVNSPLHF. Filled out from reference TRBV7-9 and TRBJ1-6, the complete variable domain reads DTGVSQNPRHKITKRGQNVTFRCDPISEHNRLYWYRQTLGQGPEFLTYFQNEAQLEKSRLLSDRFSAERPKGSFSTLEIQRTEQGDSAMYLCASRESGWGYVNSPLHFGNGTRLTVT.

This sequence joins TRBV3-1 (or the pseudogene TRBV3-2) and TRBJ2-3; TRBD2 matches at 7 bases. V was pared by 0 bases and J by 1 base, with 1 base of the junction left unmatched. The CDR3 sequence is 15 residues long. Germline CDR1 and CDR2: LGHDT and YNNKEL (reference sequence). The CDR3 DNA follows: TGTGCCAGCAGCCAAGATCGGGAGGGCACAGATACGCAGTATTTT. Translating gives CASSQDREGTDTQYF.

The V and J genes are TRBV5-4 and TRBJ1-1; D not certain. Germline assignment: CDR1 SGHNT and CDR2 YYREEE (reference sequence). Trimming stripped 0 bases from V and 0 bases from J, with 6 bases between. This CDR3 has 14 amino acids. The CDR3: CASSLGLLNTEAFF. DNA of the CDR3: TGTGCCAGCAGCTTGGGACTGCTGAACACTGAAGCTTTCTTT.

The chain recombines TRBV5-1 with TRBJ1-1; no reliable D call. Germline lookup yields CDR1 SGHRS and CDR2 YFSETQ. V was pared by 3 bases and J by 0 bases, with 9 bases between. CDR3 length: 14 residues. The CDR3 region is CASSSDGLNTEAFF. The CDR3 bases are TGCGCCAGCAGCTCCGACGGGTTGAACACTGAAGCTTTCTTT.

The chain employs TRBV6-5 and TRBJ1-5; D is uncertain. Trimming took off 0 bases at V and 9 bases at J, with 12 bases between the two ends. Looked up from germline, CDR1 is MNHEY and CDR2 is SVGAGI. The CDR3 covers 14 residues. The CDR3 DNA reads TGTGCCAGCAGTTACTCGAATGCGGGAGGGCCCCAGCATTTT. It yields the protein CASSYSNAGGPQHF.

The CDR3 coding sequence is TGTGCCAGCAGCTCCAGCCCGACTAGCCACAATGAGCAGTTCTTC. This translates into CASSSSPTSHNEQFF. This chain uses TRBV7-2 with TRBJ2-1, with 7 bases identical to TRBD2. Looked up from germline, CDR1 is SGHTA and CDR2 is FQGNSA. Unmatched junction bases numbered 8, after V lost 4 bases and J lost 5 bases. The CDR3 consists of 15 residues.

The V gene is TRBV29-1, the J gene TRBJ2-3, with 13 bases fitting TRBD2. Germline CDR1 reads SQVTM; CDR2 reads ANQGSEA. The CDR3 consists of 16 residues. V shed 2 bases and J 1 base; nucleotides not matched to a gene: 3. This CDR3 reads CSVERGLAGRTDTQYF. The CDR3 region has the DNA TGCAGCGTTGAAAGGGGACTAGCGGGGCGCACAGATACGCAGTATTTT.

The chain carries TRBV12-3 or TRBV12-4 and TRBJ1-1; TRBD1 might be the D (5 bases). CDR3 length: 13 residues. Trimming cost V 8 bases and J 5 bases, with 15 bases left between them. The CDR3 DNA reads as TGTGCCAGCGCCCCAACAGGTGGGACTGAAGCTTTCTTT. Translation gives CASAPTGGTEAFF.

This clone was recorded at least ten times. The rearrangement uses TRBV5-6 and TRBJ2-2; TRBD1 is a possible D gene (5 bases). Germline V gene lookup returns CDR1 SGHDT and CDR2 YYEEEE. The V and J ends lost 0 bases and 4 bases respectively, with 7 bases between them. The CDR3 covers 14 residues. The CDR3 DNA reads as TGTGCCAGCAGCTTGGGACAGATCACCGGGGAGCTGTTTTTT. This translates into CASSLGQITGELFF.

The gene calls are TRBV2 and TRBJ2-1; 10 nucleotides align to TRBD1. Germline V gene sequence: CDR1 SNHLY, CDR2 FYNNEI. V lost 5 bases and J lost 4; bases outside the gene matches: 5. This CDR3 region has 15 residues. CDR3 residues: CASSPTGGAYNEQFF. CDR3 DNA: TGTGCCAGCAGTCCGACAGGGGGCGCTTACAATGAGCAGTTCTTC. The whole variable domain, filled in from reference TRBV2 and TRBJ2-1, reads EPEVTQTPSHQVTQMGQEVILRCVPISNHLYFYWYRQILGQKVEFLVSFYNNEISEKSEIFDDQFSVERPDGSNFTLKIRSTKLEDSAMYFCASSPTGGAYNEQFFGPGTRLTVL.

The genes are TRBV5-1 and TRBJ1-4; 7 bases are a match to TRBD1. Per germline, CDR1 SGHRS and CDR2 YFSETQ. The CDR3 runs to 14 residues. V shed 4 bases, J shed 6 bases, and the junction held 6 bases outside the gene matches. The CDR3 reads CASSRTGSDEKLFF. For the CDR3, the DNA is TGCGCCAGCAGCAGGACAGGATCCGATGAAAAACTGTTTTTT. Together with reference TRBV5-1 and TRBJ1-4, the CDR3 gives the full variable domain: KAGVTQTPRYLIKTRGQQVTLSCSPISGHRSVSWYQQTPGQGLQFLFEYFSETQRNKGNFPGRFSGRQFSNSRSEMNVSTLELGDSALYLCASSRTGSDEKLFFGSGTQLSVL.

The chain recombines TRBV10-1 with TRBJ2-5, with 11 nucleotides matching TRBD2. CDR1 WNHNN and CDR2 SYGVQD come from the germline V gene (reference sequence). The CDR3 is 18 residues long. V shed 0 bases and J 2 bases; nucleotides not matched to a gene: 8. The CDR3 is CASSESIGPSGGQETQYF. The DNA for the CDR3 is TGCGCCAGCAGTGAGTCGATTGGCCCTAGCGGGGGGCAAGAGACCCAGTACTTC.

The CDR3 is CASSTRQGWGTEAFF. CDR3 bases: TGTGCCAGCAGTACCCGACAGGGATGGGGCACTGAAGCTTTCTTT. The chain recombines TRBV27 with TRBJ1-1; 7 bases line up with TRBD1. The ends lost 5 bases at V and 4 bases at J; junction bases unmatched: 10. CDR3 length equals 15 residues. Germline V gives CDR1 MNHEY, CDR2 SMNVEV (reference sequence).

This clone was found many times. The chain has TRBV4-2 and TRBJ2-2; a weak D match, TRBD2 (6 bases). Between the trimmed V and J ends, which lost 6 bases and 3 bases, there was a span of 17 bases. The CDR3 extends over 16 amino acids. Germline V lookup: CDR1 LGHNA, CDR2 YNFKEQ. The CDR3 bases are TGTGCCAGCAGTATTGGGGACGGGGGTGACACCGGGGAGCTGTTTTTT. It translates to CASSIGDGGDTGELFF.

The J gene is TRBJ2-3, the V gene TRBV6-5; 13 bases map to TRBD2. Germline CDR1 MNHEY, CDR2 SVGAGI. The V segment lost 4 bases and the J segment 5 bases; nucleotides outside the gene matches: 6. The CDR3 length is 16 residues. The CDR3 DNA reads as TGTGCCAGCAGTTTTACTAGCGGGGGGGCCGAAGATACGCAGTATTTT. This codes for CASSFTSGGAEDTQYF.

This chain joins TRBV5-1 and TRBJ1-4; 7 nucleotides line up with TRBD1. Germline assignment: CDR1 SGHRS and CDR2 YFSETQ. The CDR3 spans 15 residues. V was pared by 3 bases and J by 4 bases, with 6 bases of the junction left unmatched. The CDR3 DNA follows: TGCGCCAGCAGCTGGGGACAGCCGATTAATGAAAAACTGTTTTTT. Residues: CASSWGQPINEKLFF.

The chain combines TRBV27 with TRBJ2-1; the D gene is possibly TRBD2 (7 bases). Germline V gene sequence: CDR1 MNHEY, CDR2 SMNVEV (reference sequence). Trimming removed 7 bases from V and 9 bases from J, with 19 bases in between. CDR3 length: 14 amino acids. In nucleotides, the CDR3 is TGTGCCAGCACAAAGAGTGGGGGGGCTTTTGAGCAGTTCTTC. This codes for CASTKSGGAFEQFF.